What follows are 10 T cell receptor beta chains derived from one specimen sequenced in a study of T cells after yellow fever vaccination. TCRdb processed the 5' RACE reads anew with MiXCR; each CDR3 protein has one entry. The profile shows roughly 150,000 distinct CDR3 sequences, about 7% of them singletons. The material sequenced was CD4+ T cells sorted from PBMCs, taken 4 to 5 days after the first yellow fever vaccination. The receptors shown here come from a man in his late teens or twenties who received the YFV17D yellow fever vaccine.

The chain joins TRBV5-4 to TRBJ2-3; weak D call: TRBD2 (6 bases). Trimming shortened V by 1 base and J by 6 bases, and 12 bases separated the two germline ends. CDR1 and CDR2 (germline): SGHNT, YYREEE (reference sequence). The length of the CDR3 is 14 residues. Here the CDR3 reads CASSLRGGKDTQYF. The CDR3 nucleotides are TGTGCCAGCAGCTTGAGGGGAGGCAAGGATACGCAGTATTTT.

This clonotype was seen at least ten times. This chain uses TRBV27 with TRBJ2-5; tentatively, D is TRBD1 (5 bases). The CDR3 covers 14 residues. In germline, CDR1 is MNHEY, CDR2 SMNVEV (reference sequence). V gave up 0 bases and J gave up 3 bases, with 8 bases separating them. The chain's CDR3 is CASSLSRREETQYF. The CDR3 DNA follows: TGTGCCAGCAGTTTATCCCGCAGGGAAGAGACCCAGTACTTC.

This clonotype has ten or more counts. This rearrangement joins TRBV27 to TRBJ2-5; the D is unclear. Trimming took off 6 bases at V and 1 base at J, with 9 bases between the two ends. Germline V gene data show CDR1 as MNHEY and CDR2 as SMNVEV (reference sequence). The CDR3 totals 13 residues. The chain's CDR3 is CASRKFIQETQYF. In nucleotides, the CDR3 is TGTGCCAGCAGGAAGTTCATCCAAGAGACCCAGTACTTC.

This clonotype was detected many times. The chain combines TRBV5-1 with TRBJ2-3, with unresolved D. There are 14 residues in the CDR3. The ends were cut back, 4 bases at V and 4 bases at J, with 13 bases in the middle. Germline V gene data show CDR1 as SGHRS and CDR2 as YFSETQ. The CDR3 here is CASSPGPVADTQYF. The CDR3 nucleotides read TGCGCCAGCAGCCCAGGTCCTGTCGCAGATACGCAGTATTTT.

This clonotype has at least ten counts. V gene TRBV20-1 combines with J gene TRBJ1-4; 7 bases map to TRBD1. This CDR3 is 13 amino acids long. CDR1 and CDR2 (germline): DFQATT, SNEGSKA (reference sequence). The CDR3 coding sequence is TGCGGGCTACAGGGGTTCGTGAGTGAAAAACTGTTTTTT. Its protein is CGLQGFVSEKLFF.

This clonotype was detected ten times or more. The V and J genes are TRBV6-1 and TRBJ2-3; 10 bases are a match to TRBD1. This CDR3 is built from 16 residues. Trimming removed 5 bases from V and 1 base from J; junction bases left unmatched: 6. Germline CDR1 MNHNS, CDR2 SASEGT. CDR3 DNA: TGTGCCAGCAGTACACCCGGGACAGGGGGCACAGATACGCAGTATTTT. Encoded protein: CASSTPGTGGTDTQYF.

This clonotype showed up just a few times. This chain connects TRBV14 to TRBJ1-1; 7 bases are shared with TRBD1. Trimming cost V 1 base and J 4 bases; bases outside gene matches: 6. The CDR3 contains 15 residues. Germline CDR1 and CDR2: SGHDN and FVKESK. CDR3: CASSQVGGTVTEAFF. The CDR3 DNA reads as TGTGCCAGCAGCCAAGTAGGCGGGACAGTCACTGAAGCTTTCTTT.

This clonotype was seen at least ten times. The chain links TRBV5-1 to TRBJ2-1; 11 bases line up with TRBD2. The CDR3 sequence is 16 residues long. Germline V gene lookup returns CDR1 SGHRS and CDR2 YFSETQ. The J segment lost 8 bases and the V segment lost 0 bases, leaving 7 bases of the junction unmatched. In nucleotides, the CDR3 is TGCGCCAGCAGCTTGGGTCTAGCGGGGGGCCGGGATGAGCAGTTCTTC. Its translation is CASSLGLAGGRDEQFF. Filled out from reference TRBV5-1 and TRBJ2-1, the complete variable domain reads KAGVTQTPRYLIKTRGQQVTLSCSPISGHRSVSWYQQTPGQGLQFLFEYFSETQRNKGNFPGRFSGRQFSNSRSEMNVSTLELGDSALYLCASSLGLAGGRDEQFFGPGTRLTVL.

The CDR3 DNA is TGTGCCAGCAGTTTATCTAGCGGGGGGGATTACAATGAGCAGTTCTTC. This encodes CASSLSSGGDYNEQFF. V and J are TRBV28 and TRBJ2-1; 12 bases match TRBD2. CDR1 is MDHEN and CDR2 is SYDVKM in the germline V gene. The CDR3 length is 16 residues. Trimming removed 1 base from V and 4 bases from J; junction bases left unmatched: 2.

This clonotype was picked up many times. The rearrangement joins TRBV10-3 to TRBJ1-5; 7 bases align to TRBD1. Per the germline V gene, CDR1 is ENHRY and CDR2 is SYGVKD. Trimming removed 7 bases from V and 7 bases from J; junction bases left unmatched: 7. The CDR3 covers 13 residues. The CDR3 nucleotides are TGTGCCATCACCCCAGAACAGGGGCAGCCCCAGCATTTT. This translates into CAITPEQGQPQHF.